This T cell receptor beta chain was retrieved from a study of T-cell memory formation after mild COVID-19. One entry per CDR3 protein results from TCRdb running MiXCR on the 5' RACE reads. The sample lists about 310,000 distinct CDR3 sequences; around a sixth were seen once. This TCR came from a young man who had mild COVID-19 (a few samples of this study predate the infection). Cell type and time point are not known. The sample consisted of PBMCs or a T cell subset sorted from them (not recorded which).

CDR3 region: CASSIPLAGGVHEQFF. The CDR3 nucleotides are TGTGCCAGCAGCATCCCACTAGCGGGGGGGGTGCATGAGCAGTTCTTC. The genes are TRBV7-2 and TRBJ2-1, with 13 bases fitting TRBD2. The germline V gene has CDR1 SGHTA and CDR2 FQGNSA. This CDR3 contains 16 residues. With 5 bases clipped from V and 8 bases from J, the junction kept 9 bases outside the gene matches.